Following are 13 T cell receptor beta chains from one sample sequenced in a study of T-cell reconstitution after alpha-beta-depleted transplantation in children. It was with unique molecular identifiers that the TCRbeta library was prepared. TCRdb analysed the PCR reads with MiXCR anew, one entry per CDR3 protein. The table shows approximately 490,000 distinct CDR3 sequences, with roughly a tenth occurring only once. Material: PBMCs, obtained before TCRalphabeta/CD19-depleted stem cell transplant. These receptors all come from a child younger than 10 with inherited bone marrow failure, due to receive a stem cell transplant.

The table lists this clonotype with a few counts. The V call is TRBV20-1, the J call TRBJ1-2; no reliable D call. The CDR3 is 12 residues long. The V and J ends lost 8 bases and 2 bases respectively, with 12 bases between them. Looked up from germline, CDR1 is DFQATT and CDR2 is SNEGSKA (reference sequence). CDR3 bases: TGCAGTTACCACGACACCAACTATGGCTACACCTTC. It specifies CSYHDTNYGYTF.

The table lists this clonotype with a few counts. The genes are TRBV29-1 and TRBJ2-5; D is possibly TRBD2 (6 bases). CDR1 is SQVTM, CDR2 ANQGSEA, per germline. The CDR3 is 13 amino acids. Trimming took off 3 bases at V and 5 bases at J, with 13 bases between the two ends. The CDR3, as DNA: TGCAGCGTTGAGGCGGGAAACGGGGAGACCCAGTACTTC. Translation: CSVEAGNGETQYF.

This clonotype occurred many times. This chain joins TRBV27 and TRBJ2-3; D is ambiguous. Deletions cut 4 bases from V and 3 bases from J, with 8 bases between. Per germline, CDR1 MNHEY and CDR2 SMNVEV (reference sequence). The CDR3 covers 13 residues. The CDR3 region has the DNA TGTGCCAGCAGTTCGGAGCTAACAGATACGCAGTATTTT. It specifies CASSSELTDTQYF.

This clonotype was counted a few times. The DNA of the CDR3 is TGCAGTGCTCCACCGGGGGGCGGCTACGAGCAGTACTTC. Its translation: CSAPPGGGYEQYF. This chain joins TRBV20-1 and TRBJ2-7, with D perhaps TRBD2 (7 bases). Deletions cut 5 bases from V and 3 bases from J, with 14 bases between. This CDR3 comprises 13 residues. Germline CDR1 and CDR2: DFQATT and SNEGSKA (reference sequence).

This clonotype was observed many times. The rearrangement joins TRBV13 to TRBJ2-5, with 8 bases that match TRBD2. This CDR3 comprises 16 residues. Germline V lookup: CDR1 PRHDT, CDR2 FYEKMQ (reference sequence). V was clipped by 4 bases and J by 2 bases; unmatched bases: 9. The CDR3 loop reads CASSSRASGLQETQYF. Written as DNA, the CDR3 is TGTGCCAGCAGCTCACGGGCTAGCGGGCTTCAAGAGACCCAGTACTTC.

The sample holds many counts of this clonotype. The chain is built from TRBV10-3 and TRBJ2-1, with 7 bases lining up with TRBD2. In germline, CDR1 is ENHRY, CDR2 SYGVKD. The CDR3 consists of 14 residues. The J segment lost 9 bases and the V segment lost 2 bases, leaving 7 bases of the junction unmatched. DNA of the CDR3: TGTGCCATCAGTGAGCTTCTAGCGGAGATTGAGCAGTTCTTC. Amino acid sequence: CAISELLAEIEQFF.

This clonotype came up a few times. The rearrangement joins TRBV7-2 to TRBJ2-5, with 7 nucleotides matching TRBD1. The length of the CDR3 is 15 residues. Trimming cost V 3 bases and J 3 bases; bases outside gene matches: 7. Per germline, CDR1 SGHTA and CDR2 FQGNSA. The CDR3 reads CASSLVGDREETQYF. DNA for the CDR3: TGTGCCAGCAGCTTGGTGGGCGACAGGGAAGAGACCCAGTACTTC.

This clonotype was counted many times. This chain joins TRBV5-1 and TRBJ2-5, with D perhaps being TRBD1 or TRBD2 (6 bases each). V lost 4 bases and J 3 bases, leaving 16 bases between the germline ends. Germline loops: CDR1 SGHRS, CDR2 YFSETQ. This CDR3 contains 15 residues. The CDR3 bases are TGCGCCAGCAGCGAGGGGGGTCCAGAAGAAGAGACCCAGTACTTC. It specifies CASSEGGPEEETQYF.

This clonotype was counted many times. This CDR3 is CASSYDRRAQETQYF. CDR3 bases: TGTGCCAGCAGTTACGACAGGAGAGCTCAAGAGACCCAGTACTTC. The chain combines TRBV6-2 or TRBV6-3 with TRBJ2-5; D is possibly TRBD1 (6 bases). CDR1 and CDR2 (germline): MNHEY, SVGEGT. Trimming took 2 bases from V and 2 from J, leaving 12 bases between them. CDR3 size: 15 residues.

This clonotype was found many times. This chain links TRBV5-1 with TRBJ2-7, with 13 bases matching TRBD2. The V gene's germline CDR1 is SGHRS and CDR2 YFSETQ. The J segment lost 3 bases and the V segment lost 4 bases, leaving 13 bases of the junction unmatched. The length of the CDR3 is 18 residues. The CDR3 region is CASSAKLLAGGTDYEQYF. Written as DNA, the CDR3 is TGCGCCAGCAGCGCAAAGCTACTAGCGGGAGGGACCGACTACGAGCAGTACTTC.

This clonotype was seen more than once but under ten times. The rearrangement links TRBV19 to TRBJ2-1; 8 nucleotides match TRBD2. The junction had 9 bases not matched to a gene; V was cut back by 3 bases and J by 2 bases. The CDR3 length is 17 residues. Germline V lookup: CDR1 LNHDA, CDR2 SQIVND (reference sequence). The CDR3: CASSMGWGGGTYNEQFF. The CDR3 DNA is TGTGCCAGTAGTATGGGTTGGGGCGGGGGGACCTACAATGAGCAGTTCTTC.

The V gene is TRBV12-3 or TRBV12-4, the J gene TRBJ2-2; D perhaps matches TRBD2 (6 bases). This CDR3 contains 17 residues. The V and J ends lost 2 bases and 4 bases respectively, with 17 bases between them. Written as DNA, the CDR3 is TGTGCCAGCAGTTTATCCGCGGGGACTCATTTCACCGGGGAGCTGTTTTTT. Residues: CASSLSAGTHFTGELFF.

This clonotype was seen many times. The chain recombines TRBV29-1 with TRBJ2-5, with D tentatively TRBD1 (5 bases). There are 12 residues in the CDR3. CDR1 is SQVTM and CDR2 is ANQGSEA in the germline V gene. Trimming stripped 3 bases from V and 5 bases from J, with 10 bases between. The CDR3 here is CSVDQGRETQYF. CDR3 sequence (DNA): TGCAGCGTTGATCAGGGCCGGGAGACCCAGTACTTC.